Described below is a single T cell receptor beta chain sequence and its context. The PCR had 60 Vbeta and 13 Jbeta primers. Generated by immunoSEQ multiplex PCR, the TCRdb table keeps only in-frame clones and is missing some. The table has about 100,000 clones, 77% seen once. CDR3 length equals 15 residues. Germline V gene data show CDR1 as GTSNPN and CDR2 as SVGIG (reference sequence). With 4 bases removed from V and 0 bases from J, the gap between germline ends came to 15 bases. The record originates from a study of cytomegalovirus exposure and HLA in healthy donors. The V call is TRBV30, the J call TRBJ1-2; maybe TRBD1 (5 bases). The TCR was taken from a male donor in good health and CMV-seronegative. What was sequenced was PBMCs. CDR3 bases: TGTGCCTGGATTCACAGGCGACGAACTAACTATGGCTACACCTTC. Its translation: CAWIHRRRTNYGYTF.